The source of this T cell receptor beta chain is a study of RUNX1 and TCR beta rearrangement in T-cell leukemia (dated by TCRdb to about 2020). Background on the whole study: The comparison of TCR beta rearrangements and CDR3 junctions set some 13 T-ALLs carrying mono-allelic acquired RUNX1 mutations against roughly 12 T-ALLs that were RUNX1 wildtype. In the mutated group, every RUNX1 mutation was heterozygous, with about 10 located in the Runt homology domain and a few in the transactivation domain. The RUNX1 wildtype T-ALLs were matched on an immature maturation arrest stage, which was defined as the absence of cytoplasmic or surface TCR beta protein. RUNX1 wildtype T-ALLs were selected to carry at least incomplete clonal TCR beta rearrangements, enabling D1 versus D2 segment comparison. RUNX1-mutated T-ALLs spanned more diverse maturation arrest stages, including cases arrested before TCR beta rearrangement onset. For comparison with results from a Runx1 knockout mouse model, TCR beta rearrangements in human T-ALL were analyzed. An earlier study had already determined the RUNX1 mutation status of the T-ALL cases. GRAALL-2003 and GRAALL-2005 were the multicentric trials. Genomic DNA was subjected to EuroClonality multiplex PCR, after which TCR rearrangements were assessed by Genescan analysis. Paper-wide results and their limitations: Too few clonal rearrangements were available to evaluate TCR beta CDR3 length or D segment truncation in T-ALLs. Similar TCR beta J1 cluster usage was observed in RUNX1-mutated and wildtype T-ALLs, and no significant difference was found. Clonal TCR beta rearrangements were found in approximately 66% of RUNX1-mutated T-ALLs, which is fewer than the over 75% reported for T-ALL generally. TCR beta D1 segment usage did not differ significantly between RUNX1-mutated (83%) and wildtype (around 61%) T-ALL clonal rearrangements.

For CDR1 and CDR2, the germline V gene lists MNHEY and SVGEGT. Trimming at the junction amounts to 6 bases on V and 4 bases on J, and the germline ends lie 16 bases apart. From its cysteine to its phenylalanine, the CDR3 spans 15 amino acids. Of the read, only the CDR3 DNA is kept; its 45 bases are in frame from base 1. Of note for this clonotype: The antigen this receptor binds is unknown. Nothing much larger sits one base from this clone, and base qualities are not available.

For oncotyping and quantification of minimal residual disease, T-ALL samples were taken at diagnosis from children and adults treated according to protocol. Library construction relied on PCR. The sample was run on an Illumina MiSeq. Next generation amplicon sequencing was used to characterize TCR beta DJ and VDJ rearrangements. As for the authors' bioinformatics: The Vidjil software was used to analyze amplicon sequencing data and identify clonal TCR beta rearrangements. Characteristics of TCR beta rearrangements in the RUNX1-mutated versus wildtype groups were compared using two-tailed Fisher exact tests. Through fastp at Q25 and MiXCR, TCRdb rebuilt clones from the public reads, retaining in-frame beta chains. Each CDR3 protein gets just one entry, which takes the most common genes and DNA from the rows behind it. The V and J calls, along with clone size, are taken from TCRdb and not from the paper's own processing. A total of several hundred distinct CDR3 sequences appear in this sample, around 30% of them only once. The ten largest clones take up around two fifths of the sample.

The chain employs TRBV6-2 or TRBV6-3 and TRBJ1-5; too little of a D gene remains to name it. The sequence came from a male donor with T-cell acute lymphoblastic leukemia. Sequenced sample: blood. The DNA is as follows: TGTGCCAGCAGAGACGGCAGTACGGGGAATCAGCCCCAGCATTTT. Its protein is CASRDGSTGNQPQHF.